This paragraph covers one TCR beta chain sequence. Its target is not known. It was with 60 Vbeta and 13 Jbeta primers that the PCR ran. Profiling relied on immunoSEQ multiplex PCR, and the TCRdb table lists in-frame clones only, not all of them. The sample includes 150,000 to 200,000 clones, approximately 71% of them seen just once. CDR1 SGHTA and CDR2 FQGNSA come from the germline V gene. This CDR3 spans 17 amino acids. V gave up 5 bases and J gave up 5 bases; unmatched junction bases: 17. This sample is drawn from a study of cytomegalovirus exposure and HLA in healthy donors. Whole-study findings and limits: A link between a missense DCLRE1C variant and TCR beta V- and J-gene trimming emerged from a later analysis. Cytomegalovirus status, reportedly, was diagnosed with high specificity and sensitivity by the classifier. It was likely that a cluster of highly shared sequence variants was a sequencing artifact.

The source material was PBMCs. The chain couples TRBV7-2 to TRBJ2-7; 8 positions agree with TRBD2. This clonotype originated in a woman aged 40 to 55 in good health and CMV-seropositive. CDR3 region: CASSHPRDSGVFDEQYF. The CDR3 coding sequence is TGTGCCAGCAGCCATCCCAGGGATAGCGGGGTTTTCGACGAGCAGTACTTC.